This TCR beta chain was found in a study of metastatic and nonmetastatic thyroid tumors. Among the patients, none had received any treatment before thyroid surgery. The CDR3 is 12 residues long. CDR1 is DFQATT, CDR2 SNEGSKA, per germline (reference sequence). V was pared by 8 bases and J by 5 bases, with 15 bases between. MiXCR re-clonotyped the PCR reads for TCRdb. This sample has fewer than 10,000 clones; about 33% occur once, and the top ten carry 15% to 20%. The TCR sequence derives from a female donor with papillary thyroid cancer or a benign thyroid nodule (not recorded which). Some clones in this sample may be carry-over from other donors' samples. Sequences were obtained from adjacent normal tissue. The V call is TRBV20-1, the J call TRBJ1-1, with D uncertain. CDR3 nucleotides: TGCAGTCGATTGGGCCTAGGTACTGAAGCTTTCTTT. Its protein is CSRLGLGTEAFF.